The T cell receptor (beta chain) described here comes from a study of cytomegalovirus exposure and HLA in healthy donors. Study in general: There were fewer than 500 genotyped donors. Of these, 75% to 85% fell in the genetic ancestry cluster associated with self-reported Caucasian donors.

Primers included in the PCR were 60 Vbeta and 13 Jbeta primers. Clones were read by immunoSEQ multiplex PCR, and TCRdb kept only the in-frame ones, dropping some. The table shows about 200,000 clones, with roughly 80% occurring only once. The length of the CDR3 is 16 residues. Germline assignment: CDR1 MNHEY and CDR2 SVGAGI. V shed 0 bases and J shed 4 bases, with 12 bases lying between them. This chain joins TRBV6-5 and TRBJ1-4, with TRBD1 as a possible D gene (5 bases). This sequence originates from a woman under 40 in good health and CMV-seronegative. The material sequenced was PBMCs. Here the CDR3 reads CASSYSGGEVNEKLFF. CDR3 coding DNA: TGTGCCAGCAGTTACTCGGGGGGGGAGGTTAATGAAAAACTGTTTTTT.